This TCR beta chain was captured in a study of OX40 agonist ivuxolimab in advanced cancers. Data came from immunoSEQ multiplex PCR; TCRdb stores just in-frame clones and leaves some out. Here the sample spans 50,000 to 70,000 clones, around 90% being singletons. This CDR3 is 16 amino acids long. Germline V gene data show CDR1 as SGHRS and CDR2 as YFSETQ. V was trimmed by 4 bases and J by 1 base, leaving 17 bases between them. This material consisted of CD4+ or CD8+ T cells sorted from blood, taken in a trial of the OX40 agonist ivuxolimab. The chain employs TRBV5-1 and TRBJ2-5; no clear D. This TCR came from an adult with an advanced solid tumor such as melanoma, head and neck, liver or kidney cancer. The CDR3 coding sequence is TGCGCCAGCAGCGATGGGGTACAGAACTTCCAAGAGACCCAGTACTTC. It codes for CASSDGVQNFQETQYF. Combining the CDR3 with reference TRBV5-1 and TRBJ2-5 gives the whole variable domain KAGVTQTPRYLIKTRGQQVTLSCSPISGHRSVSWYQQTPGQGLQFLFEYFSETQRNKGNFPGRFSGRQFSNSRSEMNVSTLELGDSALYLCASSDGVQNFQETQYFGPGTRLLVL.